The next 4 T cell receptor beta chains were all read from a single sample in a study of CD8+CD57+ T cells in acquired aplastic anemia. The use of genomic DNA as template underpinned the TCR beta VDJ and CDR3 profiling. MiXCR was run by TCRdb on the reads, yielding one entry per CDR3 protein. Of more than 40,000 distinct CDR3 sequences listed, around 70% are singletons. Input material: sorted CD4+, CD8+, or CD8+CD57+ T cells (not recorded which) from PBMCs. The receptor set was obtained from a human donor in good health, serving as a control.

The rearrangement uses TRBV25-1 and TRBJ2-3, with D perhaps TRBD1 or TRBD2 (5 bases each). V gave up 1 base and J gave up 4 bases, with 15 bases separating them. The CDR3 runs to 16 residues. In germline, CDR1 is MGHDK, CDR2 SYGVNS. Written as DNA, the CDR3 is TGTGCCAGCAGTGAATCCCTGGGACGGGCGGCAGATACGCAGTATTTT. Translated, it gives CASSESLGRAADTQYF.

Ten or more counts support this clonotype. CDR3 region: CASSLRSAGDLSYEQYF. The DNA for the CDR3 is TGTGCCAGCAGCTTACGGTCAGCGGGGGACCTTTCCTACGAGCAGTACTTC. The rearrangement links TRBV7-8 to TRBJ2-7; 8 bases agree with TRBD2. With V trimmed by 2 bases and J by 1 base, 10 bases remained unmatched. CDR3 size: 17 residues. The germline gives CDR1 SGHVS, CDR2 FQNEAQ.

The J gene is TRBJ1-5, the V gene TRBV20-1; 10 nucleotides match TRBD1. Germline CDR1 and CDR2: DFQATT and SNEGSKA (reference sequence). This CDR3 comprises 13 residues. J lost 7 bases, V lost 5 bases, and 5 bases had no gene match. CDR3 sequence: CSAGQGVEQPQHF. In nucleotides, the CDR3 is TGCAGTGCTGGACAGGGGGTAGAGCAGCCCCAGCATTTT.

This sequence joins TRBV7-9 and TRBJ2-7; D gene unclear. Germline CDR1 reads SEHNR; CDR2 reads FQNEAQ (reference sequence). Trimming pared 8 bases from V and 3 bases from J, leaving 2 bases between. The CDR3 covers 9 residues. CDR3 protein: CASHYEQYF. CDR3 nucleotides: TGTGCCAGCCACTACGAGCAGTACTTC.